Following are 28 T cell receptor beta chains from one sample sequenced in a study of T cells in women clearing cervical HPV infection. This table comes from immunoSEQ multiplex PCR, and its TCRdb copy is limited to in-frame clones, with some not included. Recorded for this sample: roughly 22,000 clones. Material: blood buffy coat. All receptors derive from a woman aged 18-70 years with a cervical HPV16 infection that either progressed to CIN3+ or cleared (not recorded which).

As to this clone: The read terminates 3 residues ahead of where the CDR3 ends, so the germline J gene completes it. V and J are TRBV5-1 and TRBJ1-3; the D gene is possibly TRBD1 (5 bases). Per the germline V gene, CDR1 is SGHRS and CDR2 is YFSETQ. The V gene lost 4 bases and the J gene lost 3 bases, with 14 bases spanning the gap. The CDR3 has 15 amino acids. The part of the CDR3 DNA that was read is TGCGCCAGCAGCCCGGACACTTGGGGTGGAAACACC. It translates to CASSPDTWGGNT. The entire CDR3 sequence reads CASSPDTWGGNTIYF.

As regards this clone: The read ends 3 residues shy of where the CDR3 ends; the end is completed using the germline J gene. The chain is built from TRBV20-1 and TRBJ1-1; D is perhaps TRBD1 (5 bases). V lost 8 bases, J lost 1 base, and 8 bases lay in between. In germline, CDR1 is DFQATT, CDR2 SNEGSKA (reference sequence). The CDR3 extends over 11 amino acids. CDR3 sequence: CSPQGNTEAFF. The sequenced part of the CDR3 DNA is TGCAGTCCCCAGGGGAACACTGAA.

Comment on this clone: The read terminates 3 residues before the CDR3 end, so the remaining end is supplied by the germline J gene. This rearrangement joins TRBV7-6 to TRBJ1-2; D may be TRBD1 (5 bases). V shed 2 bases and J shed 0 bases, with 10 bases lying between them. The CDR3 has 15 residues. Germline V gene sequence: CDR1 SGHVS, CDR2 FNYEAQ. The CDR3 sequence: CASSLSRGTNYGYTF. Incomplete CDR3 DNA: TGTGCCAGCAGCTTAAGTCGGGGGACTAACTATGGC.

About this clone itself: The read halts 3 residues ahead of the CDR3 end, with the missing end drawn from the germline J gene. The chain has TRBV20-1 and TRBJ2-7; 11 bases agree with TRBD2. The length of the CDR3 is 16 residues. Trimming at V came to 3 bases and at J to 4 bases, leaving 11 bases not matched to a gene. Germline-derived CDR1 and CDR2 are DFQATT and SNEGSKA (reference sequence). The CDR3 sequence is CSASRLAGLIIYEQYF. The part of the CDR3 DNA that was read is TGCAGTGCTAGTAGACTAGCGGGACTTATTATTTACGAG.

Note on this clone: The observed sequence ends 3 residues before the CDR3 terminus, with the missing tail filled in from the germline J gene. The chain has TRBV18 and TRBJ2-5; TRBD2 matches at 7 bases. The CDR3 has 17 amino acids. Germline CDR1 is KGHSH and CDR2 is LQKENI. V dropped 7 bases and J dropped 0; count of bases not matched to a gene: 14. The sequenced CDR3 bases are TGTGCCAGCTTACCCGAGCGAGGAACTAGCGACCAAGAGACC. As protein: CASLPERGTSDQET. The whole CDR3 sequence reads CASLPERGTSDQETQYF.

As regards this clone: Coverage ceases 3 residues before the CDR3 finishes, and the germline J gene fills in the end. The chain couples TRBV29-1 to TRBJ2-3; D gene unclear. Trimming removed 3 bases at V and 6 bases at J, with 16 bases between. The CDR3 has 14 amino acids. Germline loops: CDR1 SQVTM, CDR2 ANQGSEA. The CDR3 loop is CSVDLAALSDTQYF. The covered CDR3 bases are TGCAGCGTTGATCTGGCGGCACTTTCTGATACG.

CDR3 region: CASSLGGTVTNWAFF. The sequenced CDR3 bases are TGTGCCAGCAGCTTAGGCGGGACAGTGACGAACTGG. V gene TRBV7-2 combines with J gene TRBJ1-1, with 7 positions matching TRBD1. The CDR3 end is not reached by the read, which stops 3 residues before it; the germline J gene fills it in. Germline V gene sequence: CDR1 SGHTA, CDR2 FQGNSA. The CDR3 runs to 15 residues.

Concerning this clone: The read ends 3 residues shy of where the CDR3 ends; the end is completed using the germline J gene. The chain joins TRBV28 to TRBJ2-4, with 7 bases aligning to TRBD2. The germline gives CDR1 MDHEN, CDR2 SYDVKM. V lost 3 bases to trimming and J lost 0 bases; unmatched junction nucleotides: 2. This CDR3 contains 15 residues. CDR3 sequence: CASSLGGIAKNIQYF. The part of the CDR3 DNA that was read is TGTGCCAGCAGTTTGGGGGGGATAGCCAAAAACATT.

To note about this clone: The sequenced fragment ends 3 residues before the CDR3 boundary, so the rest is inferred from the germline J gene. The chain combines TRBV29-1 with TRBJ1-1; 10 bases match TRBD1. V dropped 4 bases and J dropped 2; count of bases not matched to a gene: 7. Germline CDR1 and CDR2: SQVTM and ANQGSEA. This CDR3 is built from 15 residues. The CDR3 loop reads CSVAPGQGYNTEAFF. The CDR3 DNA, read in part, is TGCAGCGTTGCCCCGGGACAGGGGTACAACACTGAA.

Concerning this clone: Sequencing ends 3 residues short of the CDR3 end; the germline J gene provides the rest. The J gene is TRBJ1-5, the V gene TRBV19; 7 nucleotides line up with TRBD1. Germline CDR1 LNHDA, CDR2 SQIVND (reference sequence). With V trimmed by 5 bases and J by 7 bases, 5 bases remained unmatched. The CDR3 is 13 residues long. The CDR3 spells CASSVDRDQPQHF. The sequenced CDR3 bases are TGTGCCAGTAGTGTTGACAGGGACCAGCCC.

With regard to this clone: From the germline J gene comes the end of the CDR3, since the read stops 3 residues before it. The V gene is TRBV19, the J gene TRBJ1-1; no reliable D call. CDR1 and CDR2 (germline): LNHDA, SQIVND (reference sequence). CDR3 size: 15 residues. Trimming removed 5 bases at V and 2 bases at J, with 15 bases between. The CDR3: CASSVPHTANTEAFF. The DNA read from the CDR3 is TGTGCCAGTAGTGTCCCTCACACAGCCAACACTGAA.

About this clone itself: The read ends 3 residues early relative to the CDR3; the germline J gene fills the gap. The genes are TRBV7-8 and TRBJ1-3, with unresolved D. CDR1 and CDR2 from the germline V gene are SGHVS and FQNEAQ. V was cut by 1 base and J by 0 bases, with 16 bases left in between. The CDR3 is 18 residues long. Here the CDR3 reads CASSLVVWPSSSGNTIYF. The CDR3 DNA, read in part, is TGTGCCAGCAGCTTAGTCGTGTGGCCTTCCTCCTCTGGAAACACC.

As regards this clone: With the read ending 3 residues before the CDR3 end, the germline J gene is used to fill in that end. The chain combines TRBV20-1 with TRBJ1-1; D unclear. V lost 5 bases to trimming and J lost 2 bases, with 18 bases between them. This CDR3 spans 15 amino acids. Germline lookup yields CDR1 DFQATT and CDR2 SNEGSKA (reference sequence). The CDR3 sequence: CSAARLPEANTEAFF. CDR3 DNA (partial): TGCAGTGCTGCCAGATTACCAGAGGCAAACACTGAA.

Comment on this clone: The read ends 3 residues early relative to the CDR3; the germline J gene fills the gap. The J gene is TRBJ2-7, the V gene TRBV2; D uncertain. Trimming took 6 bases from V and 4 from J, leaving 13 bases between them. In germline, CDR1 is SNHLY, CDR2 FYNNEI. CDR3 length: 13 residues. CDR3 DNA, as far as it was read: TGTGCCAGCAGGGTTACCTACGGGTACGAG. Translated: CASRVTYGYE. The complete CDR3 sequence is CASRVTYGYEQYF. Drawing the rest from reference TRBV2 and TRBJ2-7, the complete variable domain is EPEVTQTPSHQVTQMGQEVILRCVPISNHLYFYWYRQILGQKVEFLVSFYNNEISEKSEIFDDQFSVERPDGSNFTLKIRSTKLEDSAMYFCASRVTYGYEQYFGPGTRLTVT.

About this clone: The observed sequence ends 3 residues before the CDR3 terminus, with the missing tail filled in from the germline J gene. The V gene is TRBV7-2, the J gene TRBJ1-2; D might be TRBD1 (5 bases). Germline loops: CDR1 SGHTA, CDR2 FQGNSA. V lost 5 bases and J lost 7, with 11 bases in between. The CDR3 is 12 amino acids. CDR3 sequence: CASSLQGSGYTF. The DNA read from the CDR3 is TGTGCCAGCAGCCTCCAGGGATCTGGC.

On this clone itself: The CDR3 end falls 3 residues outside the read, so it is completed with the germline J gene. This rearrangement joins TRBV3-1 (or the pseudogene TRBV3-2) to TRBJ2-7, with D unclear. V gave up 0 bases and J gave up 5 bases, with 17 bases separating them. The CDR3 spans 16 residues. Germline CDR1 reads LGHDT; CDR2 reads YNNKEL (reference sequence). The DNA read from the CDR3 is TGTGCCAGCAGCCAAGATAAAGCTGAGATGAACGACGAG. This translates into CASSQDKAEMNDE. The whole CDR3 reads CASSQDKAEMNDEQYF.

As to this clone: From the germline J gene comes the end of the CDR3, since the read stops 3 residues before it. The gene calls are TRBV7-2 and TRBJ2-5; 11 bases fit TRBD1. J was trimmed by 5 bases and V by 5 bases; bases with no gene match: 4. This CDR3 is 14 amino acids long. Germline V gene lookup returns CDR1 SGHTA and CDR2 FQGNSA. CDR3 sequence: CASSPRTGGETQYF. The sequenced part of the CDR3 DNA is TGTGCCAGCAGCCCCCGGACAGGGGGCGAGACC. Together with reference TRBV7-2 and TRBJ2-5, the CDR3 gives the full variable domain: GAGVSQSPSNKVTEKGKDVELRCDPISGHTALYWYRQSLGQGLEFLIYFQGNSAPDKSGLPSDRFSAERTGGSVSTLTIQRTQQEDSAVYLCASSPRTGGETQYFGPGTRLLVL.

With respect to this clone: The sequence runs out 3 residues before the end of the CDR3; the remainder is reconstructed from the germline J gene. This chain joins TRBV2 and TRBJ2-2; D perhaps matches TRBD1 (6 bases). Germline CDR1 reads SNHLY; CDR2 reads FYNNEI. This CDR3 contains 14 residues. Trimming left V 5 bases short and J 2 bases short, with 9 bases between. CDR3 DNA, as far as it was read: TGTGCCAGCAGTAGGGACACCAACACCGGGGAG. Translation: CASSRDTNTGE. The whole CDR3 sequence is CASSRDTNTGELFF.

Notes on this clone: The CDR3 end is not reached by the read, which stops 3 residues before it; the germline J gene fills it in. This rearrangement joins TRBV6-2 or TRBV6-3 to TRBJ1-4; TRBD1 might be the D (6 bases). The CDR3 spans 14 residues. Trimming removed 6 bases from V and 5 bases from J, with 13 bases in between. From germline, CDR1 is MNHEY and CDR2 SVGEGT. The CDR3 DNA, read in part, is TGTGCCAGCAGGCGGACAGACGAAAATGAAAAA. Amino acids: CASRRTDENEK. The CDR3 in full is CASRRTDENEKLFF.

In the case of this clone: Read coverage stops 3 residues before the CDR3 terminus; the germline J gene supplies the remainder. The rearrangement uses TRBV10-3 and TRBJ2-7; D is unclear. Germline V CDR1 and CDR2: ENHRY, SYGVKD. The germline V and J ends were trimmed by 8 bases and 0 bases, with 11 bases remaining between them. This CDR3 is 13 amino acids long. The part of the CDR3 DNA that was read is TGTGCCATCGGGCCGGAGAGCTCCTACGAG. It encodes CAIGPESSYE. The CDR3 in its entirety is CAIGPESSYEQYF.

Comment on this clone: The read terminates 3 residues ahead of where the CDR3 ends, so the germline J gene completes it. The chain has TRBV28 and TRBJ1-2; D is uncertain. The length of the CDR3 is 15 residues. Trimming removed 7 bases from V and 7 bases from J, with 22 bases in between. CDR1 and CDR2 from the germline V gene are MDHEN and SYDVKM. The CDR3 spells CASTTFPSSSSGYTF. The CDR3 bases that were read are TGTGCCAGCACTACTTTCCCGTCCTCATCATCTGGC.

As concerns this clone: The missing CDR3 end, 3 residues past where the read stops, is filled in from the germline J gene. This chain connects TRBV7-2 to TRBJ2-7; D is unresolved. Looked up from germline, CDR1 is SGHTA and CDR2 is FQGNSA. Trimming pared 5 bases from V and 0 bases from J, leaving 14 bases between. The CDR3 has 15 residues. The CDR3 sequence is CASSPDWLFSYEQYF. The part of the CDR3 DNA that was read is TGTGCCAGCAGCCCAGATTGGCTTTTCTCCTACGAG.

The DNA read from the CDR3 is TGTGCCAGCAGCCGGGGGGGGTTTGACTATGGC. This gives the protein CASSRGGFDYG. The whole CDR3 region reads CASSRGGFDYGYTF. The chain couples TRBV3-1 (or the pseudogene TRBV3-2) to TRBJ1-2, with D possibly TRBD1 on 5 matching bases. Read coverage stops 3 residues before the CDR3 terminus; the germline J gene supplies the remainder. Germline assignment: CDR1 LGHDT and CDR2 YNNKEL (reference sequence). This CDR3 region has 14 residues. Trimming shortened V by 4 bases and J by 3 bases, and 12 bases separated the two germline ends.

Concerning this clone: The read ends 3 residues early relative to the CDR3; the germline J gene fills the gap. This chain uses TRBV20-1 with TRBJ2-2; the match to TRBD2 covers 10 bases. The CDR3 is 16 amino acids. Trimming took 3 bases from V and 2 from J; bases not matched to a gene: 6. Germline lookup yields CDR1 DFQATT and CDR2 SNEGSKA (reference sequence). CDR3 protein: CSASSSGSYNTGELFF. CDR3 bases read: TGCAGTGCTAGTTCTAGCGGGAGTTATAACACCGGGGAG.

With respect to this clone: The read terminates 3 residues ahead of where the CDR3 ends, so the germline J gene completes it. The gene calls are TRBV5-6 and TRBJ1-2; D is ambiguous. CDR1 and CDR2 (germline): SGHDT, YYEEEE. This CDR3 has 15 amino acids. The V end lost 4 bases, the J end lost 2 bases, and 15 bases lay between the germline ends. Here the CDR3 reads CASSLFMTANYGYTF. The sequenced part of the CDR3 DNA is TGTGCCAGCAGCCTTTTCATGACTGCGAACTATGGC.

Points on this clone: The CDR3 end is not reached by the read, which stops 3 residues before it; the germline J gene fills it in. The V and J genes are TRBV4-1 and TRBJ2-3; D gene unclear. Per the germline V gene, CDR1 is MGHRA and CDR2 is YSYEKL. CDR3 size: 16 residues. V lost 1 base, J lost 3 bases, and 14 bases lay in between. CDR3 amino acids: CASSQVMVGSTDTQYF. The part of the CDR3 DNA that was read is TGCGCCAGCAGCCAAGTGATGGTCGGGTCGACAGATACG.

Comments on this clone: The CDR3 is cut off 3 residues early in the read; its end comes from the germline J gene. The V gene is TRBV19, the J gene TRBJ1-1, with D perhaps matching TRBD1 (5 bases). This CDR3 spans 13 amino acids. Germline V gives CDR1 LNHDA, CDR2 SQIVND (reference sequence). V was trimmed by 8 bases and J by 5 bases, leaving 15 bases between them. The CDR3 loop is CASGNTRGTEAFF. The sequenced CDR3 bases are TGTGCCAGTGGAAACACCCGGGGGACTGAA.

Concerning this clone itself: The sequenced fragment ends 3 residues before the CDR3 boundary, so the rest is inferred from the germline J gene. V is TRBV10-1 and J is TRBJ2-1; possible D gene TRBD2, 5 bases. Germline lookup yields CDR1 WNHNN and CDR2 SYGVQD (reference sequence). The CDR3 extends over 14 amino acids. V was pared by 6 bases and J by 5 bases, with 14 bases between. Here the CDR3 reads CASRASLSNNEQFF. The sequenced part of the CDR3 DNA is TGCGCCAGCAGAGCTAGCCTCTCGAACAATGAG.